This TCR beta chain comes out of a study of blood T cells in healthy people across ages. The table lists this clonotype with a count of one. Next came a second PCR, run for about 7 to 11 cycles, which used a sample-barcoded 5' primer along with a J-beta primer mix. Any given sample supplied a minimum of 3 million CDR3-containing paired-end reads. TCRdb ran MiXCR on the 5' RACE reads and lists one entry per CDR3 protein. The sample lists fewer than 1,000,000 distinct CDR3 sequences; 35% to 50% were seen once. Trimming took 2 bases from V and 6 from J, leaving 25 bases between them. The CDR3 contains 18 residues. CDR1 is LGHNA and CDR2 is YNFKEQ in the germline V gene. Healthy Caucasians from Russia aged roughly 6 to 95 served as donors. Isolated PBMCs totaled at least 6.5 million in each sample.

The J gene is TRBJ2-5, the V gene TRBV4-2; possibly TRBD1 for D (8 bases). This TCR derives from a man of 80 years or more in good health. Sequenced input: blood. The CDR3 DNA sequence: TGTGCCAGCAGCCAATCGACAGGCCGGAGCGGGGACAGGAAGACCCAGTACTTC. This gives the protein CASSQSTGRSGDRKTQYF.